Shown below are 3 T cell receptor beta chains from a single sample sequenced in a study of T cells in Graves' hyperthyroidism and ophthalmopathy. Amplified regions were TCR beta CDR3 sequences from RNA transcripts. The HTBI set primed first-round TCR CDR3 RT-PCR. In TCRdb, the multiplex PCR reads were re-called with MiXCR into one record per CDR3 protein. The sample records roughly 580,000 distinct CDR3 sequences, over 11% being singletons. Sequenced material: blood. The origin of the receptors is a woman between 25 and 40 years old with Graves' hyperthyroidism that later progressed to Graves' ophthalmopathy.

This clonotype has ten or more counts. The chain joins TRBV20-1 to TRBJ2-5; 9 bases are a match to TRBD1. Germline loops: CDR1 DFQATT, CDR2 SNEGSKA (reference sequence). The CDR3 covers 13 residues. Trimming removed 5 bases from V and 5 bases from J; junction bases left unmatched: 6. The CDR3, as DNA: TGCAGTGCTTGTACAGGGGGCCAGGAGACCCAGTACTTC. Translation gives CSACTGGQETQYF.

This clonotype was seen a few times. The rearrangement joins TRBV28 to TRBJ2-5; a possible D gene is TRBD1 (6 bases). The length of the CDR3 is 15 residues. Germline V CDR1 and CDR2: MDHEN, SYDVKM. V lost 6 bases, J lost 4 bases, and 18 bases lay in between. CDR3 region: CASSPGDLGRETQYF. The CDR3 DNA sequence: TGTGCCAGCAGCCCAGGGGACCTGGGCCGAGAGACCCAGTACTTC.

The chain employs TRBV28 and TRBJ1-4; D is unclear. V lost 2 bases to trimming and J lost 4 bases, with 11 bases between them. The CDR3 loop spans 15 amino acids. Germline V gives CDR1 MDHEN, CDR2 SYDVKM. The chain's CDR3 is CASSLGDSGNEKLFF. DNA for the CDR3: TGTGCCAGCAGTTTAGGGGATTCGGGTAATGAAAAACTGTTTTTT.